Presented here are 15 T cell receptor beta chains from one specimen sequenced in a study of identifying expanded T cells in peripheral blood. TCRdb's copy holds only in-frame clones and misses some; the assay was immunoSEQ multiplex PCR. This table holds 80,000 to 90,000 clones, about nine tenths found once. Sequenced sample: blood. Receptor source: a person aged 18 to 69 in good health.

The chain couples TRBV19 to TRBJ1-6; D is possibly TRBD1 (5 bases). The germline V and J ends were trimmed by 5 bases and 8 bases, with 16 bases remaining between them. From germline, CDR1 is LNHDA and CDR2 SQIVND (reference sequence). CDR3 length: 15 residues. The CDR3, as DNA: TGTGCCAGTAGTTTTATCGCCGGGACGGATTCACCCCTCCACTTT. Translated, it gives CASSFIAGTDSPLHF.

The rearrangement links TRBV28 to TRBJ2-2, with D possibly matching TRBD2 (6 bases). Trimming removed 3 bases from V and 5 bases from J, with 16 bases in between. Germline V CDR1 and CDR2: MDHEN, SYDVKM. This CDR3 is 16 amino acids long. This CDR3 is CASSFWGGASTGELFF. CDR3 DNA: TGTGCCAGCAGTTTCTGGGGCGGGGCATCGACCGGGGAGCTGTTTTTT.

The chain has TRBV7-2 and TRBJ1-4; D gene uncertain. The CDR3 length is 15 residues. Trimming took 6 bases from V and 0 from J, leaving 11 bases between them. Germline V CDR1 and CDR2: SGHTA, FQGNSA. CDR3 sequence (DNA): TGTGCCAGCAGGTTAAACAGTGCAACTAATGAAAAACTGTTTTTT. It translates to CASRLNSATNEKLFF.

V and J are TRBV29-1 and TRBJ2-7, with 10 nucleotides matching TRBD1. This CDR3 region has 15 residues. V dropped 3 bases and J dropped 7; count of bases not matched to a gene: 12. Germline V gene sequence: CDR1 SQVTM, CDR2 ANQGSEA. Written as DNA, the CDR3 is TGCAGCGTTGATGAGTATGGGACAGGGGTCGGAGAGCAGTACTTC. It yields the protein CSVDEYGTGVGEQYF.

This clone was detected only a few times. The rearrangement joins TRBV14 to TRBJ2-3, with 13 bases fitting TRBD2. CDR3 length: 16 residues. Germline values: CDR1 SGHDN, CDR2 FVKESK. The junction had 4 bases not matched to a gene; V was cut back by 1 base and J by 6 bases. CDR3 in DNA: TGTGCCAGCAGCCAAGCTCTACTAGCGGGAGGGGATACGCAGTATTTT. Protein sequence: CASSQALLAGGDTQYF.

The chain joins TRBV7-6 to TRBJ2-5; no firm D call. The germline V gene encodes CDR1 SGHVS and CDR2 FNYEAQ. V was clipped by 5 bases and J by 5 bases, with 6 bases between them. CDR3 length: 11 residues. For the CDR3, the DNA is TGTGCCAGCAGCCAAGGGGAGACCCAGTACTTC. This translates into CASSQGETQYF.

This sequence joins TRBV2 and TRBJ1-4, with D unresolved. CDR1 and CDR2 (germline): SNHLY, FYNNEI. This CDR3 is 16 amino acids long. The germline V and J ends were trimmed by 3 bases and 8 bases, with 19 bases remaining between them. The CDR3 sequence is CASSDSRSDIGEKLFF. The CDR3 DNA is TGTGCCAGCAGTGATAGTAGGTCGGATATAGGCGAAAAACTGTTTTTT. The entire variable domain, with the rest obtained from reference TRBV2 and TRBJ1-4, is as follows: EPEVTQTPSHQVTQMGQEVILRCVPISNHLYFYWYRQILGQKVEFLVSFYNNEISEKSEIFDDQFSVERPDGSNFTLKIRSTKLEDSAMYFCASSDSRSDIGEKLFFGSGTQLSVL.

The chain joins TRBV5-1 to TRBJ2-7, with 9 bases lining up with TRBD1. The CDR3 is 15 residues long. The V segment lost 0 bases and the J segment 6 bases; nucleotides outside the gene matches: 7. CDR1 is SGHRS and CDR2 is YFSETQ in the germline V gene. CDR3 region: CASSLAGQGFGEQYF. CDR3 nucleotide sequence: TGCGCCAGCAGCTTGGCCGGACAGGGGTTCGGCGAGCAGTACTTC.

The rearrangement links TRBV5-1 to TRBJ1-1, with D possibly being TRBD1 (5 bases). Trimming took off 0 bases at V and 0 bases at J, with 12 bases between the two ends. The germline CDR1 and CDR2 sequences are SGHRS and YFSETQ. This CDR3 has 16 amino acids. The CDR3 DNA sequence: TGCGCCAGCAGCTTGGCCCCACAGGTTTTGAACACTGAAGCTTTCTTT. This gives the protein CASSLAPQVLNTEAFF.

This CDR3 reads CASSRLPYEQFF. The CDR3 region has the DNA TGTGCCAGTAGTAGGCTCCCCTATGAGCAGTTCTTC. V usage is TRBV19 and J usage is TRBJ2-1; D remains ambiguous. CDR1 is LNHDA and CDR2 is SQIVND in the germline V gene (reference sequence). This CDR3 is 12 amino acids long. Between the trimmed V and J ends, which lost 4 bases and 8 bases, there was a span of 9 bases.

CDR3 DNA: TGTGCCATCAGGGGGGACAGGGGGTACAATGAGCAGTTCTTC. Amino acid sequence: CAIRGDRGYNEQFF. The gene calls are TRBV10-3 and TRBJ2-1; 11 bases match TRBD1. V lost 6 bases to trimming and J lost 4 bases; unmatched junction nucleotides: 2. CDR1 is ENHRY and CDR2 is SYGVKD in the germline V gene. The CDR3 is 14 amino acids.

This clone appeared a few times. The chain links TRBV30 to TRBJ1-1; D uncertain. The CDR3 has 13 amino acids. Trimming removed 1 base at V and 1 base at J, with 7 bases between. The V gene's germline CDR1 is GTSNPN and CDR2 SVGIG (reference sequence). The CDR3 DNA is TGTGCCTGGAGTGGGAGGAAGAACACTGAAGCTTTCTTT. It translates to CAWSGRKNTEAFF.

This clone was detected once. This sequence joins TRBV14 and TRBJ2-1; D unclear. The V gene lost 1 base and the J gene lost 14 bases, with 12 bases spanning the gap. The CDR3 contains 12 residues. CDR1 SGHDN and CDR2 FVKESK come from the germline V gene. The DNA for the CDR3 is TGTGCCAGCAGCCAAGGACCGTACATGGAGTTCTTC. This gives the protein CASSQGPYMEFF.

This clone has only a few counts. The chain links TRBV28 to TRBJ1-1; D perhaps matches TRBD1 (5 bases). The germline V gene encodes CDR1 MDHEN and CDR2 SYDVKM. The CDR3 extends over 15 amino acids. Trimming took off 2 bases at V and 0 bases at J, with 10 bases between the two ends. This CDR3 is CASSLGRQMNTEAFF. As DNA, the CDR3 is TGTGCCAGCAGTTTAGGGCGACAGATGAACACTGAAGCTTTCTTT.

The chain links TRBV2 to TRBJ2-1; D remains unclear. CDR1 and CDR2 from the germline V gene are SNHLY and FYNNEI. Trimming removed 7 bases from V and 0 bases from J, with 10 bases in between. This CDR3 comprises 14 residues. In DNA form, the CDR3 reads TGTGCCAGCATATCGGCGAGCTCCTACAATGAGCAGTTCTTC. Amino acid sequence: CASISASSYNEQFF.